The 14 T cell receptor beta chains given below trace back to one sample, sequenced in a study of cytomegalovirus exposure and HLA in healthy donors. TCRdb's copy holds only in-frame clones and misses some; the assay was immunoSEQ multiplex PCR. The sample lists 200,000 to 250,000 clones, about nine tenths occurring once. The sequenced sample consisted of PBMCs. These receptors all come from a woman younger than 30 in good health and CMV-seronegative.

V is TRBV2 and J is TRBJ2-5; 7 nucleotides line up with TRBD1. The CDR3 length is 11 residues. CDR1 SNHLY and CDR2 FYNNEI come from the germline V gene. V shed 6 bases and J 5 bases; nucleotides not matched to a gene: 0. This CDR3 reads CASRTGETQYF. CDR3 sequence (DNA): TGTGCCAGCAGGACAGGGGAGACCCAGTACTTC. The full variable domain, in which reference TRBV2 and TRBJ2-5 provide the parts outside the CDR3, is EPEVTQTPSHQVTQMGQEVILRCVPISNHLYFYWYRQILGQKVEFLVSFYNNEISEKSEIFDDQFSVERPDGSNFTLKIRSTKLEDSAMYFCASRTGETQYFGPGTRLLVL.

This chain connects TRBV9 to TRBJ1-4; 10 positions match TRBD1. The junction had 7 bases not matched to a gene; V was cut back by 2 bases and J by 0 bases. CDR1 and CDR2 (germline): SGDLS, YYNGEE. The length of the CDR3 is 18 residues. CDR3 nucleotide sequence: TGTGCCAGCAGCGTGACAGGGGGCGTTCGGGCAACTAATGAAAAACTGTTTTTT. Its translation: CASSVTGGVRATNEKLFF. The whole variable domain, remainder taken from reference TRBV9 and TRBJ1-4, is DSGVTQTPKHLITATGQRVTLRCSPRSGDLSVYWYQQSLDQGLQFLIQYYNGEERAKGNILERFSAQQFPDLHSELNLSSLELGDSALYFCASSVTGGVRATNEKLFFGSGTQLSVL.

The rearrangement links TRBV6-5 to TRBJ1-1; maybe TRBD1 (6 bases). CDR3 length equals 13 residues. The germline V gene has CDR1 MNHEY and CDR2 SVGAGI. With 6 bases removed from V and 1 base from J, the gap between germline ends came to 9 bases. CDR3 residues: CASSPRGNTEAFF. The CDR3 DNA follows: TGTGCCAGCAGCCCCAGGGGGAACACTGAAGCTTTCTTT.

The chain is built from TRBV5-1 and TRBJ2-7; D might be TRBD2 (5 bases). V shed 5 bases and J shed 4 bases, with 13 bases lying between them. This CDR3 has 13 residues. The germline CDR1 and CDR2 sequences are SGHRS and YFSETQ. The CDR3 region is CASSERNLYEQYF. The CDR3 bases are TGCGCCAGCAGTGAGCGGAACTTATACGAGCAGTACTTC. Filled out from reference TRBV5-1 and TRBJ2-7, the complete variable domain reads KAGVTQTPRYLIKTRGQQVTLSCSPISGHRSVSWYQQTPGQGLQFLFEYFSETQRNKGNFPGRFSGRQFSNSRSEMNVSTLELGDSALYLCASSERNLYEQYFGPGTRLTVT.

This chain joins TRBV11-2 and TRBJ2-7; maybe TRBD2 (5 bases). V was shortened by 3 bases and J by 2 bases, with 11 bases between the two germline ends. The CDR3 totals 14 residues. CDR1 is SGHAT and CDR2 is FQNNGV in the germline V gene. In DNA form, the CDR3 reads TGTGCCAGCAGCTTCGGTCAGCGGACCTACGAGCAGTACTTC. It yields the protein CASSFGQRTYEQYF.

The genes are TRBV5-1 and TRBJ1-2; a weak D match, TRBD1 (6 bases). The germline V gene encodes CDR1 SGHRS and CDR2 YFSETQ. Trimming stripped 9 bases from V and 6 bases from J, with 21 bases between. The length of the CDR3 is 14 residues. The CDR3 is CATKEARGAHGYTF. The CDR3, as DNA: TGCGCCACCAAAGAAGCCAGGGGAGCCCATGGCTACACCTTC.

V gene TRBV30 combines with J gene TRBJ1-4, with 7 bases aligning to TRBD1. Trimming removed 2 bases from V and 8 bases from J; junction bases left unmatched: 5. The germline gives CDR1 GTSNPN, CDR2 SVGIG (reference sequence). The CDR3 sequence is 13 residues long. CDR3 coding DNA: TGTGCCTGGAGTTCAGGGGGAGGCGAAAAACTGTTTTTT. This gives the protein CAWSSGGGEKLFF. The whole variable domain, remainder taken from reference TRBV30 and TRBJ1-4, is SQTIHQWPATLVQPVGSPLSLECTVEGTSNPNLYWYRQAAGRGLQLLFYSVGIGQISSEVPQNLSASRPQDRQFILSSKKLLLSDSGFYLCAWSSGGGEKLFFGSGTQLSVL.

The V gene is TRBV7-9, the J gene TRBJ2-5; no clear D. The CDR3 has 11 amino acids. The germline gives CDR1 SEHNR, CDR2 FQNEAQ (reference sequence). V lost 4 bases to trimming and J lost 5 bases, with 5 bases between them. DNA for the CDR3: TGTGCCAGCAGCTCCGAGGAGACCCAGTACTTC. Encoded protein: CASSSEETQYF. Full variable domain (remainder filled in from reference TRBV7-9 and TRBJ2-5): DTGVSQNPRHKITKRGQNVTFRCDPISEHNRLYWYRQTLGQGPEFLTYFQNEAQLEKSRLLSDRFSAERPKGSFSTLEIQRTEQGDSAMYLCASSSEETQYFGPGTRLLVL.

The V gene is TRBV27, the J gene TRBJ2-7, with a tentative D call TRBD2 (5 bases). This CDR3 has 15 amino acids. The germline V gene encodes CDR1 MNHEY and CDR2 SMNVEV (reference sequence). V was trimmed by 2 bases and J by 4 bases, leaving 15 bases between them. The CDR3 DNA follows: TGTGCCAGCAGTTTACGGGGTAGTTCCCATTACGAGCAGTACTTC. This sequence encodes CASSLRGSSHYEQYF.

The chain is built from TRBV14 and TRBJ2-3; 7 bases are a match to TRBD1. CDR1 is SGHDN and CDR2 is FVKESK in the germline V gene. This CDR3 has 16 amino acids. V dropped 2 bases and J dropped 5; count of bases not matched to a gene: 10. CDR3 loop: CASSQFPGQPKDTQYF. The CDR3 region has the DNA TGTGCCAGCAGCCAATTTCCGGGACAGCCAAAAGATACGCAGTATTTT.

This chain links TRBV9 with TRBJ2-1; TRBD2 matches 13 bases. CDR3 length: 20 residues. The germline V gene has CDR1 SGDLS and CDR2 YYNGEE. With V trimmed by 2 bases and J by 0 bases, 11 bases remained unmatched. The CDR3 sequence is CASSVGLWGLAGTSYNEQFF. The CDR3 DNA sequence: TGTGCCAGCAGCGTTGGTCTCTGGGGACTAGCGGGAACCTCCTACAATGAGCAGTTCTTC.

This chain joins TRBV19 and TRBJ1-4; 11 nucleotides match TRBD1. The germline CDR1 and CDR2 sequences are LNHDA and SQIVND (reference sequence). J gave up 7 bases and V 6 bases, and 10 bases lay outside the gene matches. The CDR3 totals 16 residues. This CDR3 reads CASSAERDRGSEKLFF. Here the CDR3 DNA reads TGTGCCAGTAGCGCAGAAAGGGACAGGGGGAGTGAAAAACTGTTTTTT.

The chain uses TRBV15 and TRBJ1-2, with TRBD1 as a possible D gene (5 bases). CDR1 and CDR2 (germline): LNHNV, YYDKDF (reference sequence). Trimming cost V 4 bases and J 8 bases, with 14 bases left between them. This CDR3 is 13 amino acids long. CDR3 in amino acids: CATSKAGRLGYTF. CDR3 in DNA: TGTGCCACCAGCAAGGCAGGGCGATTGGGCTACACCTTC. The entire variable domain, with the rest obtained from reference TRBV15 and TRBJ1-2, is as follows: DAMVIQNPRYQVTQFGKPVTLSCSQTLNHNVMYWYQQKSSQAPKLLFHYYDKDFNNEADTPDNFQSRRPNTSFCFLDIRSPGLGDTAMYLCATSKAGRLGYTFGSGTRLTVV.

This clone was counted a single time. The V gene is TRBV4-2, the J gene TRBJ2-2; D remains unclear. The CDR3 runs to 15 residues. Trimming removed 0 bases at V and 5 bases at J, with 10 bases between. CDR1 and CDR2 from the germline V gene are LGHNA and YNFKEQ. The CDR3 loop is CASSQDLVFTGELFF. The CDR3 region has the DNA TGTGCCAGCAGCCAAGATTTAGTATTTACCGGGGAGCTGTTTTTT.